This passage covers 27 T cell receptor beta chains from one sample sequenced in a study of blood T cell repertoires in COVID-19. Using immunoSEQ multiplex PCR, the repertoire was profiled, and TCRdb retains in-frame clones only, with some absent. The top ten clones hold roughly 20% of a sample with 150,000 to 200,000 clones, about 86% of them seen once. Sequenced material: peripheral blood. The source is a woman aged 80 or over with acute or convalescent COVID-19.

The CDR3 here is CASSPRTGEETQYF. CDR3 bases: TGTGCCAGCTCACCGAGGACAGGGGAAGAGACCCAGTACTTC. This chain joins TRBV18 and TRBJ2-5, with 9 bases matching TRBD1. The germline gives CDR1 KGHSH, CDR2 LQKENI. Unmatched junction bases numbered 2, after V lost 3 bases and J lost 3 bases. The CDR3 covers 14 residues.

The chain combines TRBV18 with TRBJ1-4; D is undetermined. The V gene lost 0 bases and the J gene lost 0 bases, with 8 bases spanning the gap. Per the germline V gene, CDR1 is KGHSH and CDR2 is LQKENI. The CDR3 is 16 residues long. CDR3 residues: CASSPPNRATNEKLFF. CDR3 sequence (DNA): TGTGCCAGCTCACCACCTAACAGAGCAACTAATGAAAAACTGTTTTTT.

This chain links TRBV29-1 with TRBJ2-7; 14 nucleotides match TRBD2. J lost 6 bases, V lost 6 bases, and 13 bases had no gene match. The CDR3 contains 16 residues. Germline V gene lookup returns CDR1 SQVTM and CDR2 ANQGSEA. CDR3 sequence: CSVGQTSGRGGGEQYF. The DNA for the CDR3 is TGCAGCGTCGGGCAGACTAGCGGGAGGGGTGGCGGCGAGCAGTACTTC.

Worth noting for this clone: The sample holds other DNA sequences that translate to the same CDR3. The chain is built from TRBV10-3 and TRBJ1-1, with a possible D match to TRBD1 (6 bases). The germline CDR1 and CDR2 sequences are ENHRY and SYGVKD. The V and J ends lost 4 bases and 4 bases respectively, with 10 bases between them. This CDR3 contains 13 residues. The CDR3 coding sequence is TGTGCCATCAGTGTGGAAGGGGGCACTGAAGCTTTCTTT. Residues: CAISVEGGTEAFF.

The rearrangement uses TRBV27 and TRBJ2-7; TRBD1 matches at 7 bases. Germline trimming cut 5 bases from V and 0 bases from J; bases unmatched to any gene: 10. The CDR3 sequence is 16 residues long. Germline V lookup: CDR1 MNHEY, CDR2 SMNVEV (reference sequence). DNA for the CDR3: TGTGCCAGCAGTACTTCCGGGACAGCTACCTCCTACGAGCAGTACTTC. It specifies CASSTSGTATSYEQYF.

The chain is built from TRBV11-2 and TRBJ2-7; D is ambiguous. Germline V lookup: CDR1 SGHAT, CDR2 FQNNGV. The CDR3 extends over 14 amino acids. Trimming removed 2 bases from V and 3 bases from J, with 11 bases in between. DNA for the CDR3: TGTGCCAGCAGCTTATCCGGCAACTACTACGAGCAGTACTTC. This translates into CASSLSGNYYEQYF.

This chain uses TRBV29-1 with TRBJ2-1, with 10 bases aligning to TRBD2. The V gene end was trimmed by 8 bases and the J gene end by 2 bases; junction bases not matched to a gene: 3. The CDR3 is 13 amino acids. CDR1 is SQVTM and CDR2 is ANQGSEA in the germline V gene. DNA for the CDR3: TGCAGCTATAGCGGGAGGACCTACAATGAGCAGTTCTTC. As protein: CSYSGRTYNEQFF.

A single count supports this clone. The chain has TRBV2 and TRBJ2-5; D perhaps matches TRBD2 (5 bases). Germline loops: CDR1 SNHLY, CDR2 FYNNEI. V dropped 6 bases and J dropped 2 bases, with 13 bases sitting between them. The CDR3 loop spans 14 amino acids. The CDR3 DNA follows: TGTGCCAGCAGCACCGGACGGGAACAAGAGACCCAGTACTTC. It translates to CASSTGREQETQYF.

V and J are TRBV29-1 and TRBJ1-1; D not resolved. CDR3 length: 14 amino acids. The V end lost 0 bases, the J end lost 1 base, and 9 bases lay between the germline ends. CDR1 is SQVTM and CDR2 is ANQGSEA in the germline V gene. CDR3 protein: CSVEEQTRNTEAFF. CDR3 nucleotides: TGCAGCGTTGAAGAACAGACCAGGAACACTGAAGCTTTCTTT.

The chain recombines TRBV5-1 with TRBJ2-3; 7 bases are a match to TRBD1. This CDR3 has 14 amino acids. V dropped 4 bases and J dropped 5; count of bases not matched to a gene: 7. Germline loops: CDR1 SGHRS, CDR2 YFSETQ. CDR3: CASSATTGVDTQYF. The CDR3 DNA follows: TGCGCCAGCAGCGCGACAACAGGGGTAGATACGCAGTATTTT.

The chain has TRBV2 and TRBJ1-2, with a weak D call TRBD1 (5 bases). V was pared by 3 bases and J by 3 bases, with 8 bases between. CDR3 length: 13 amino acids. CDR1 and CDR2 from the germline V gene are SNHLY and FYNNEI. The CDR3: CASSDETDYGYTF. Written as DNA, the CDR3 is TGTGCCAGCAGTGACGAGACAGACTATGGCTACACCTTC.

V gene TRBV28 combines with J gene TRBJ2-1; 8 positions match TRBD2. J lost 0 bases, V lost 5 bases, and 6 bases had no gene match. Germline CDR1 is MDHEN and CDR2 is SYDVKM. The CDR3 has 16 residues. CDR3 sequence (DNA): TGTGCCAGCAGTCCGAGCGGGAGAGGCTCCTACAATGAGCAGTTCTTC. Its protein product is CASSPSGRGSYNEQFF.

DNA for the CDR3: TGTGCCATCAGTGAAGGTCCTGGCAGGGGAGTAGTCCCCTACGAGCAGTACTTC. As protein: CAISEGPGRGVVPYEQYF. The chain has TRBV10-3 and TRBJ2-7, with D perhaps matching TRBD1 (6 bases). CDR3 length: 18 residues. From germline, CDR1 is ENHRY and CDR2 SYGVKD. V was cut by 3 bases and J by 2 bases, with 23 bases left in between.

This chain links TRBV28 with TRBJ2-5; 10 nucleotides agree with TRBD2. The ends lost 6 bases at V and 4 bases at J; junction bases unmatched: 11. The CDR3 is 16 amino acids. The V gene's germline CDR1 is MDHEN and CDR2 SYDVKM. CDR3 residues: CASSSTSASGRETQYF. The CDR3 coding sequence is TGTGCCAGCAGCTCAACTTCGGCTAGCGGGAGAGAGACCCAGTACTTC.

The chain combines TRBV5-1 with TRBJ1-2; no definite D call. The V and J ends lost 4 bases and 8 bases respectively, with 12 bases between them. Germline loops: CDR1 SGHRS, CDR2 YFSETQ. The CDR3 is 12 amino acids. The CDR3 DNA follows: TGCGCCAGCAGCCCCCTCGGGAAGGGCTACACCTTC. It encodes CASSPLGKGYTF.

This chain joins TRBV10-3 and TRBJ1-3; D perhaps matches TRBD1 (6 bases). The V end was cut by 3 bases, the J end by 0 bases, with 15 bases between. Germline V gene lookup returns CDR1 ENHRY and CDR2 SYGVKD. The CDR3 runs 17 residues. CDR3: CAISDGGHRSSGNTIYF. CDR3 in DNA: TGTGCCATCAGTGATGGGGGACACCGAAGCTCTGGAAACACCATATATTTT.

The chain employs TRBV4-1 and TRBJ2-6; D is uncertain. V lost 4 bases to trimming and J lost 2 bases, with 6 bases between them. Germline assignment: CDR1 MGHRA and CDR2 YSYEKL. CDR3 length equals 14 residues. The CDR3 reads CASSPVAGANVLTF. The DNA for the CDR3 is TGCGCCAGCAGCCCAGTGGCTGGGGCCAACGTCCTGACTTTC.

The rearrangement joins TRBV3-1 (or the pseudogene TRBV3-2) to TRBJ2-6; 10 positions match TRBD1. CDR3 length equals 17 residues. V trimming: 4 bases; J trimming: 0 bases; junction bases outside the gene matches: 3. Germline V CDR1 and CDR2: LGHDT, YNNKEL (reference sequence). CDR3 sequence reads: CASSRDRGPSGANVLTF. Here the CDR3 DNA reads TGTGCCAGCAGCCGGGACAGGGGCCCCTCTGGGGCCAACGTCCTGACTTTC.

The table lists this clone with a count of one. The chain links TRBV6-1 to TRBJ1-5; D perhaps matches TRBD1 (5 bases). This CDR3 has 14 amino acids. Trimming stripped 2 bases from V and 6 bases from J, with 11 bases between. Per the germline V gene, CDR1 is MNHNS and CDR2 is SASEGT. The CDR3 spells CASSERQGSQPQHF. CDR3 DNA: TGTGCCAGCAGTGAACGGCAGGGTAGTCAGCCCCAGCATTTT.

The chain employs TRBV5-4 and TRBJ2-2; tentatively, D is TRBD2 (5 bases). V lost 0 bases to trimming and J lost 4 bases, with 13 bases between them. The germline V gene encodes CDR1 SGHNT and CDR2 YYREEE (reference sequence). The CDR3 consists of 16 residues. The CDR3 region has the DNA TGTGCCAGCAGCTTGGAAGGTCGGAGGAGCACCGGGGAGCTGTTTTTT. It yields the protein CASSLEGRRSTGELFF.

The chain uses TRBV7-6 and TRBJ2-3; 8 bases agree with TRBD2. Germline V gene data show CDR1 as SGHVS and CDR2 as FNYEAQ. The CDR3 sequence is 16 residues long. The V segment lost 6 bases and the J segment 1 base; nucleotides outside the gene matches: 9. In DNA form, the CDR3 reads TGTGCCAGCAGTCCGTCGGGGGGGTTACGCACAGATACGCAGTATTTT. Translation gives CASSPSGGLRTDTQYF.

CDR3 nucleotides: TGTGCCAGCGCCCGGGAGGGCAGGGCTTTGTCACCCCTCCACTTT. It specifies CASAREGRALSPLHF. The genes are TRBV7-9 and TRBJ1-6; TRBD1 might be the D (5 bases). Between the trimmed V and J ends, which lost 8 bases and 10 bases, there was a span of 21 bases. This CDR3 spans 15 amino acids. Germline CDR1 reads SEHNR; CDR2 reads FQNEAQ (reference sequence).

This clone was detected once. Other DNA sequences in the same sample also yield this CDR3. V is TRBV18 and J is TRBJ1-2, with 7 bases matching TRBD1. Germline V gene data show CDR1 as KGHSH and CDR2 as LQKENI. This CDR3 contains 13 residues. Germline trimming cut 6 bases from V and 8 bases from J; bases unmatched to any gene: 9. The CDR3 DNA is TGTGCCAGCTCGTTAGACAGGGCTTACGGCTACACCTTC. It specifies CASSLDRAYGYTF. Full variable domain (remainder filled in from reference TRBV18 and TRBJ1-2): NAGVMQNPRHLVRRRGQEARLRCSPMKGHSHVYWYRQLPEEGLKFMVYLQKENIIDESGMPKERFSAEFPKEGPSILRIQQVVRGDSAAYFCASSLDRAYGYTFGSGTRLTVV.

The chain recombines TRBV2 with TRBJ2-1; 13 bases agree with TRBD2. V lost 6 bases to trimming and J lost 6 bases; unmatched junction nucleotides: 2. Germline lookup yields CDR1 SNHLY and CDR2 FYNNEI. The CDR3 runs 14 residues. CDR3 in amino acids: CASRGTSGTNEQFF. The CDR3 nucleotides read TGTGCCAGCAGAGGGACTAGCGGGACCAATGAGCAGTTCTTC.

This clone showed up many times. CDR3 loop: CASNVQGPNSPLHF. DNA of the CDR3: TGTGCCAGCAACGTACAGGGCCCTAATTCACCCCTCCACTTT. J is TRBJ1-6 and V is TRBV27, with TRBD1 as a possible D gene (6 bases). V lost 7 bases and J lost 6, with 13 bases in between. CDR1 and CDR2 (germline): MNHEY, SMNVEV (reference sequence). CDR3 length: 14 residues.

This chain uses TRBV3-1 (or the pseudogene TRBV3-2) with TRBJ1-5; 9 nucleotides match TRBD1. CDR3 length: 14 amino acids. Unmatched junction bases numbered 4, after V lost 4 bases and J lost 6 bases. Per germline, CDR1 LGHDT and CDR2 YNNKEL (reference sequence). In DNA form, the CDR3 reads TGTGCCAGCAGCCCCGGGACAGGGCGTCAGCCCCAGCATTTT. The encoded protein is CASSPGTGRQPQHF.

The chain joins TRBV5-8 to TRBJ1-2; D gene uncertain. Trimming left V 0 bases short and J 8 bases short, with 14 bases between. The CDR3 extends over 14 amino acids. The germline gives CDR1 SGHTS, CDR2 YDEGEE. The CDR3 nucleotides read TGTGCCAGCAGCTTGGTCAGCCGTCAGGCGGGCTACACCTTC. This gives the protein CASSLVSRQAGYTF.